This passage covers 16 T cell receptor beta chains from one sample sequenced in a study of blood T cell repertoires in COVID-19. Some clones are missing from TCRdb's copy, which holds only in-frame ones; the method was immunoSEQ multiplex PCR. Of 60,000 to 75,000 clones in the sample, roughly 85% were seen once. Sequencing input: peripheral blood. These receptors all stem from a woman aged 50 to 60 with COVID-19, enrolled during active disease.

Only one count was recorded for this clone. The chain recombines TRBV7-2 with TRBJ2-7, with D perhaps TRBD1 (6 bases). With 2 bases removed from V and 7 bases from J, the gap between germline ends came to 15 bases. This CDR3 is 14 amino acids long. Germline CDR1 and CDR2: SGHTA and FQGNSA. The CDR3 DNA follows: TGTGCCAGCAGCTTATTGGGGTCTCAGGGGGAGCAGTACTTC. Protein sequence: CASSLLGSQGEQYF.

The CDR3 spells CASSLEGRGLAGVTYNEQFF. The CDR3 nucleotides are TGTGCCAGCAGCTTGGAGGGCAGGGGACTAGCGGGAGTAACCTACAATGAGCAGTTCTTC. The rearrangement joins TRBV5-4 to TRBJ2-1, with 14 bases that match TRBD2. The CDR3 runs to 20 residues. In germline, CDR1 is SGHNT, CDR2 YYREEE (reference sequence). V lost 0 bases to trimming and J lost 2 bases; unmatched junction nucleotides: 10.

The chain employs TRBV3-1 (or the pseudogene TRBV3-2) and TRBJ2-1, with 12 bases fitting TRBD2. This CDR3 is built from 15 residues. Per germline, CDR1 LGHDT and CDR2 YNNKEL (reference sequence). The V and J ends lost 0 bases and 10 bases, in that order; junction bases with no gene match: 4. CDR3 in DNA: TGTGCCAGCAGCCAAGACACTAGCGGGAGGCGCGAGCAGTTCTTC. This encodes CASSQDTSGRREQFF.

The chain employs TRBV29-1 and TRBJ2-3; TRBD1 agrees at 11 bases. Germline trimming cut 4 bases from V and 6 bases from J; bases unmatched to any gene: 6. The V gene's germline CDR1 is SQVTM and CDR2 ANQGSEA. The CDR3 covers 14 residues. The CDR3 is CSVGTGGLGDTQYF. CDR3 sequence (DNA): TGCAGCGTTGGGACAGGGGGCTTGGGGGATACGCAGTATTTT.

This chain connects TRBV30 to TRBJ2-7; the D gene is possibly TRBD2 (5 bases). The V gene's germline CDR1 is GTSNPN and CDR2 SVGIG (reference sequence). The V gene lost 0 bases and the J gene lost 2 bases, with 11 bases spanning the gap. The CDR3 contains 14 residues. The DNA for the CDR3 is TGTGCCTGGAGTGTACCAACTAGAGCCTACGAGCAGTACTTC. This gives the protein CAWSVPTRAYEQYF.

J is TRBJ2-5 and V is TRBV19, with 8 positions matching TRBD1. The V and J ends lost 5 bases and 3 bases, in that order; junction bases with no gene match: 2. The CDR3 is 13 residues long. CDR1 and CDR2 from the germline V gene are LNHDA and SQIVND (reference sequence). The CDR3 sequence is CASSADREETQYF. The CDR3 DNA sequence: TGTGCCAGTAGTGCGGACAGGGAAGAGACCCAGTACTTC.

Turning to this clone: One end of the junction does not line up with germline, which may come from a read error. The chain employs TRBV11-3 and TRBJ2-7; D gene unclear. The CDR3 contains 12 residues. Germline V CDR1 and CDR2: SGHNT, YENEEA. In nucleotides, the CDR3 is TGTGCCAGCAGCTCGGTCTCCCACGAGCAGTACTTC. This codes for CASSSVSHEQYF.

Here the CDR3 reads CASSLGLVETQYF. CDR3 in DNA: TGCGCCAGCAGCTTGGGCCTAGTAGAGACCCAGTACTTC. V gene TRBV5-1 combines with J gene TRBJ2-5; no reliable D call. The CDR3 loop spans 13 amino acids. Between the trimmed V and J ends, which lost 0 bases and 4 bases, there was a span of 7 bases. Germline CDR1 SGHRS, CDR2 YFSETQ. Full variable domain (missing parts from reference TRBV5-1 and TRBJ2-5): KAGVTQTPRYLIKTRGQQVTLSCSPISGHRSVSWYQQTPGQGLQFLFEYFSETQRNKGNFPGRFSGRQFSNSRSEMNVSTLELGDSALYLCASSLGLVETQYFGPGTRLLVL.

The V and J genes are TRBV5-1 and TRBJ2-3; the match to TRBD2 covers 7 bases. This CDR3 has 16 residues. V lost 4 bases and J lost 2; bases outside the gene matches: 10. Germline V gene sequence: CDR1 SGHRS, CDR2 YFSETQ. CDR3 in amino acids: CASSQARDYYTDTQYF. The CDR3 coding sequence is TGCGCCAGCAGCCAAGCGCGGGACTACTACACAGATACGCAGTATTTT.

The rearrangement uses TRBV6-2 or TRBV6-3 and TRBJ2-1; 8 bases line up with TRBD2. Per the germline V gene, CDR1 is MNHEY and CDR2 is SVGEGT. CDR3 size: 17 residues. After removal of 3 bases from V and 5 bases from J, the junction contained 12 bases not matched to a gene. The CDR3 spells CASSYPFASGRDNEQFF. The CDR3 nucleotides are TGTGCCAGCAGTTATCCCTTCGCTAGCGGGCGGGACAATGAGCAGTTCTTC.

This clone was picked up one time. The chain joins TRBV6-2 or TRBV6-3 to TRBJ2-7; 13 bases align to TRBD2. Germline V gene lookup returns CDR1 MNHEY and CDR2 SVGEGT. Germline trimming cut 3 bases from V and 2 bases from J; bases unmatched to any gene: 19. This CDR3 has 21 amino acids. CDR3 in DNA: TGTGCCAGCAGTTATCCGGCTAATTTGGGACTAGCGGGAATTAATACCTACGAGCAGTACTTC. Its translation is CASSYPANLGLAGINTYEQYF.

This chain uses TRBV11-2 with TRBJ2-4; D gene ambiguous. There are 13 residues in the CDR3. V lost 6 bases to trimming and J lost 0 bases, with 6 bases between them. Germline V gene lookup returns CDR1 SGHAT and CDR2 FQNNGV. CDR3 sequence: CASRSLAKNIQYF. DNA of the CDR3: TGTGCCAGCAGGTCTCTAGCCAAAAACATTCAGTACTTC.

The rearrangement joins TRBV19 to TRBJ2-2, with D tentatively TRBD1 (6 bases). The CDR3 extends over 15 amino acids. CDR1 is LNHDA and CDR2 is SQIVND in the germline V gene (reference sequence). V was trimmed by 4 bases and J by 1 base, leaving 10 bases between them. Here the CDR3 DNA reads TGTGCCAGTAGTAGGGCAGGGGTGAACACCGGGGAGCTGTTTTTT. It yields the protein CASSRAGVNTGELFF.

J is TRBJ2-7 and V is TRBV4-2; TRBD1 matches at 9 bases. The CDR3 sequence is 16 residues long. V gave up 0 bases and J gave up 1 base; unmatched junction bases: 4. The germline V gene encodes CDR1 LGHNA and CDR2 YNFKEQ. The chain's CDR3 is CASSQERTGVSYEQYF. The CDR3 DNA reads TGTGCCAGCAGCCAAGAAAGGACAGGGGTTTCCTACGAGCAGTACTTC.

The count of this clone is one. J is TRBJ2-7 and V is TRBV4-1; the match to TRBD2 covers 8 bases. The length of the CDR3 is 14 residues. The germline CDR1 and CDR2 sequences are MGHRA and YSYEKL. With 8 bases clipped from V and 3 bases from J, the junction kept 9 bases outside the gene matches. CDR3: CASAPREGSYEQYF. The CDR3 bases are TGCGCCAGCGCACCTCGGGAGGGTAGCTACGAGCAGTACTTC.

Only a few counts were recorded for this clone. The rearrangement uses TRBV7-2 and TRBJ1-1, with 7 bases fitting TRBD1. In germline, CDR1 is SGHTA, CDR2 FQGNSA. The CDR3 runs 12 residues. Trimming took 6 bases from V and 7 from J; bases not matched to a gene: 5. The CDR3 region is CASSTGVYEAFF. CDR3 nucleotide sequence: TGTGCCAGCAGTACAGGGGTGTATGAAGCTTTCTTT.